These 12 T cell receptor beta chains were sequenced from one sample in a study of T-cell reconstitution after alpha-beta-depleted transplantation in children. The authors prepared the TCRbeta library with unique molecular identifiers. Using its own MiXCR run on the PCR reads, TCRdb lists one record per CDR3 protein. The data contain 700,000 or so distinct CDR3 sequences, around 13% of them seen just once; the ten biggest clones take up around 0.76%. The source material was PBMCs, sampled before TCRalphabeta/CD19-depleted stem cell transplant. Every receptor here comes from a girl aged 2 to 10 with congenital amegakaryocytic thrombocytopenia, due to receive a stem cell transplant.

This clonotype was found a few times. CDR3 DNA: TGTGCCAGCAGCGTAGGACAGGCGAACACTGAAGCTTTCTTT. It is translated as CASSVGQANTEAFF. The chain links TRBV9 to TRBJ1-1, with D perhaps matching TRBD1 (6 bases). This CDR3 has 14 amino acids. Germline CDR1 is SGDLS and CDR2 is YYNGEE. V was shortened by 0 bases and J by 1 base, with 7 bases between the two germline ends.

This chain uses TRBV5-1 with TRBJ2-3; tentatively, D is TRBD1 or TRBD2 (7 bases each). The ends were cut back, 2 bases at V and 6 bases at J, with 13 bases in the middle. The CDR3 is made up of 14 amino acids. Germline CDR1 and CDR2: SGHRS and YFSETQ. CDR3 in DNA: TGCGCCAGCAGCTTCCAGGGGGGGTCGGATACGCAGTATTTT. This sequence encodes CASSFQGGSDTQYF. Combining the CDR3 with reference TRBV5-1 and TRBJ2-3 gives the whole variable domain KAGVTQTPRYLIKTRGQQVTLSCSPISGHRSVSWYQQTPGQGLQFLFEYFSETQRNKGNFPGRFSGRQFSNSRSEMNVSTLELGDSALYLCASSFQGGSDTQYFGPGTRLTVL.

This clonotype showed up many times. This rearrangement joins TRBV6-5 to TRBJ1-1; tentatively, D is TRBD1 (6 bases). CDR1 and CDR2 from the germline V gene are MNHEY and SVGAGI. The CDR3 spans 11 residues. Trimming stripped 8 bases from V and 6 bases from J, with 10 bases between. Written as DNA, the CDR3 is TGTGCCAGCGGCAGGGGCGCTGAAGCTTTCTTT. Protein sequence: CASGRGAEAFF.

The gene calls are TRBV29-1 and TRBJ1-1, with D uncertain. Germline V gene lookup returns CDR1 SQVTM and CDR2 ANQGSEA. V was pared by 5 bases and J by 1 base, with 5 bases between. The CDR3 sequence is 11 residues long. The CDR3 sequence: CSVLGNTEAFF. The CDR3 coding sequence is TGCAGCGTTTTGGGGAACACTGAAGCTTTCTTT.

This clonotype has ten or more counts. The V gene is TRBV15, the J gene TRBJ1-1; a weak D match, TRBD1 (5 bases). V shed 0 bases and J shed 1 base, with 15 bases lying between them. Germline values: CDR1 LNHNV, CDR2 YYDKDF (reference sequence). CDR3 size: 17 residues. CDR3 in amino acids: CATSRDPPRQRNTEAFF. For the CDR3, the DNA is TGTGCCACCAGCAGAGATCCCCCAAGACAGCGGAACACTGAAGCTTTCTTT.

This chain links TRBV7-9 with TRBJ2-2; D gene ambiguous. Germline lookup yields CDR1 SEHNR and CDR2 FQNEAQ (reference sequence). The germline V and J ends were trimmed by 1 base and 3 bases, with 12 bases remaining between them. This CDR3 spans 16 amino acids. CDR3 residues: CASSLERSLHTGELFF. The CDR3 DNA follows: TGTGCCAGCAGCTTAGAAAGGTCTCTCCACACCGGGGAGCTGTTTTTT.

This clonotype was seen many times. The chain recombines TRBV5-1 with TRBJ2-1; D may be TRBD2 (5 bases). V was shortened by 1 base and J by 9 bases, with 17 bases between the two germline ends. Germline CDR1 reads SGHRS; CDR2 reads YFSETQ. There are 15 residues in the CDR3. CDR3 loop: CASSLTTILEIEQFF. For the CDR3, the DNA is TGCGCCAGCAGCTTGACGACTATTCTAGAGATTGAGCAGTTCTTC.

The sample holds a few counts of this clonotype. This rearrangement joins TRBV20-1 to TRBJ1-3; unclear D gene. The ends were cut back, 6 bases at V and 2 bases at J, with 29 bases in the middle. The CDR3 spans 19 residues. Looked up from germline, CDR1 is DFQATT and CDR2 is SNEGSKA (reference sequence). The CDR3 DNA reads TGCAGTGCCTTTGCGTTGGGTGGAAATAAAGGTGTGACTGGAAACACCATATATTTT. It yields the protein CSAFALGGNKGVTGNTIYF.

This clonotype has a count of ten or more. The V call is TRBV5-1, the J call TRBJ2-3, with D uncertain. This CDR3 contains 14 residues. V lost 4 bases to trimming and J lost 3 bases, with 12 bases between them. Germline assignment: CDR1 SGHRS and CDR2 YFSETQ. The CDR3 DNA follows: TGCGCCAGCAGCCCAGTCTTAGGAACAGATACGCAGTATTTT. It translates to CASSPVLGTDTQYF.

This clonotype was seen ten or more times. The rearrangement uses TRBV29-1 and TRBJ2-5, with D maybe TRBD1 (6 bases). CDR3 size: 12 residues. Germline CDR1 and CDR2: SQVTM and ANQGSEA. With 3 bases removed from V and 4 bases from J, the gap between germline ends came to 9 bases. The CDR3 DNA reads as TGCAGCGTTGAGCAGGGGACAGAGACCCAGTACTTC. This encodes CSVEQGTETQYF.

The table lists this clonotype with a few counts. This chain connects TRBV3-1 to TRBJ1-5, with 8 bases lining up with TRBD1. Germline CDR1 and CDR2: LGHDT and YNNKEL (reference sequence). This CDR3 spans 15 amino acids. V lost 5 bases to trimming and J lost 6 bases; unmatched junction nucleotides: 9. CDR3 nucleotide sequence: TGTGCCAGCAGCTCGACAGGACAGGGTATTCAGCCCCAGCATTTT. The encoded protein is CASSSTGQGIQPQHF.

This clonotype was observed many times. The chain links TRBV24-1 to TRBJ2-1, with D tentatively TRBD2 (6 bases). Germline CDR1 KGHDR, CDR2 SFDVKD. Trimming cost V 5 bases and J 8 bases, with 15 bases left between them. The CDR3 contains 14 residues. CDR3 protein: CATSGSGVSHEQFF. CDR3 DNA sequence: TGTGCCACCAGTGGATCGGGAGTCAGCCATGAGCAGTTCTTC.